A single sample gave rise to the 22 T cell receptor beta chains below, sequenced in a study of blood T cell repertoires in COVID-19 (dated by TCRdb to about 2020). Libraries came from the immunoSEQ multiplex PCR assay. Held by TCRdb, this immuneACCESS table contains in-frame sequences only and omits some clones. Under half of the omission traces to an unresolved V gene where checked; the cause of the rest is unknown. Here the sample has 120,000 to 150,000 clones; around 82% occur a single time. The ten biggest clones cover about 8% of the sample. The specimen was peripheral blood. The source of these receptors is a human donor in a cohort sampled during active COVID-19.

By frequency in the sample, this clone is medium-sized. The gene calls are TRBV7-9 and TRBJ2-2; no clear D gene. Trimming stripped 7 bases from V and 2 bases from J, with 17 bases between. There are 16 residues in the CDR3. Germline V gene data show CDR1 as SEHNR and CDR2 as FQNEAQ (reference sequence). In nucleotides, the CDR3 is TGTGCCAGCATCCCATCAGGCACCCAAAACACCGGGGAGCTGTTTTTT. Its translation is CASIPSGTQNTGELFF.

The V and J genes are TRBV7-6 and TRBJ2-5; weak D call: TRBD2 (6 bases). Trimming shortened V by 5 bases and J by 4 bases, and 17 bases separated the two germline ends. Germline V gene sequence: CDR1 SGHVS, CDR2 FNYEAQ. The CDR3 loop spans 15 amino acids. Here the CDR3 reads CASSAGPLGAETQYF. Written as DNA, the CDR3 is TGTGCCAGCAGCGCGGGACCCCTGGGCGCAGAGACCCAGTACTTC.

The genes are TRBV2 and TRBJ2-1; 9 nucleotides line up with TRBD2. J was trimmed by 4 bases and V by 4 bases; bases with no gene match: 8. CDR3 length: 16 amino acids. Germline CDR1 SNHLY, CDR2 FYNNEI. The CDR3 DNA follows: TGTGCCAGCAGTGTCCTAGCGGGGCAATCGTACAATGAGCAGTTCTTC. Its translation: CASSVLAGQSYNEQFF.

The chain joins TRBV6-5 to TRBJ1-2; no firm D call. Trimming stripped 8 bases from V and 0 bases from J, with 10 bases between. The germline V gene has CDR1 MNHEY and CDR2 SVGAGI. This CDR3 contains 13 residues. The CDR3 DNA is TGTGCCAGCCGTAGAACAGCTAACTATGGCTACACCTTC. This translates into CASRRTANYGYTF.

The V and J genes are TRBV7-8 and TRBJ1-1; 9 nucleotides match TRBD1. V was pared by 5 bases and J by 4 bases, with 11 bases of the junction left unmatched. The CDR3 consists of 16 residues. Germline CDR1 is SGHVS and CDR2 is FQNEAQ. CDR3 residues: CASSTPQGAKSTEAFF. The CDR3 DNA follows: TGTGCCAGCAGCACCCCACAGGGGGCGAAGAGCACTGAAGCTTTCTTT.

This chain links TRBV6-5 with TRBJ1-6; 7 positions agree with TRBD1. Germline V gene lookup returns CDR1 MNHEY and CDR2 SVGAGI. CDR3 length: 15 residues. The V gene end was trimmed by 7 bases and the J gene end by 6 bases; junction bases not matched to a gene: 9. In nucleotides, the CDR3 is TGTGCCAGCAAGCGTCCGGGACAGTCTAATTCACCCCTCCACTTT. Residues: CASKRPGQSNSPLHF.

The table lists this clone with many counts. The chain couples TRBV28 to TRBJ1-2; the D is unclear. Trimming stripped 6 bases from V and 7 bases from J, with 15 bases between. CDR3 size: 13 residues. Germline CDR1 reads MDHEN; CDR2 reads SYDVKM. The CDR3 region has the DNA TGTGCCAGCAGCCCCTCCAGGTTGGGTGGCTACACCTTC. This gives the protein CASSPSRLGGYTF.

The chain recombines TRBV5-1 with TRBJ1-2; a weak D match, TRBD1 (6 bases). This CDR3 is 14 amino acids long. The V gene's germline CDR1 is SGHRS and CDR2 YFSETQ. Between the trimmed V and J ends, which lost 4 bases and 4 bases, there was a span of 14 bases. The CDR3 protein is CASSPATGTYGYTF. Here the CDR3 DNA reads TGCGCCAGCAGCCCAGCGACAGGTACCTATGGCTACACCTTC.

The chain has TRBV13 and TRBJ1-3, with 10 positions matching TRBD1. CDR1 is PRHDT, CDR2 FYEKMQ, per germline (reference sequence). V dropped 4 bases and J dropped 1; count of bases not matched to a gene: 4. The CDR3 contains 16 residues. CDR3 bases: TGTGCCAGCAGCTCCGGACAGGGGGATTCTGGAAACACCATATATTTT. Amino acids: CASSSGQGDSGNTIYF.

This chain connects TRBV19 to TRBJ2-1; D not certain. The CDR3 runs to 11 residues. Trimming removed 3 bases at V and 9 bases at J, with 6 bases between. In germline, CDR1 is LNHDA, CDR2 SQIVND (reference sequence). Here the CDR3 DNA reads TGTGCCAGTAGTATTATGAGTGAGCAGTTCTTC. This encodes CASSIMSEQFF.

V is TRBV6-5 and J is TRBJ1-1; tentative D call: TRBD1 (5 bases). Trimming stripped 0 bases from V and 1 base from J, with 9 bases between. Per germline, CDR1 MNHEY and CDR2 SVGAGI. The CDR3 covers 15 residues. The DNA for the CDR3 is TGTGCCAGCAGTTACTCCTTAACAGGGAACACTGAAGCTTTCTTT. It codes for CASSYSLTGNTEAFF.

The rearrangement uses TRBV5-5 and TRBJ2-7, with TRBD1 matching over 11 bases. Germline lookup yields CDR1 SGHKS and CDR2 YYEKEE (reference sequence). The CDR3 has 15 residues. Losses at the gene ends were 3 bases for V and 4 bases for J; bases not matched to a gene: 6. In DNA, the CDR3 is TGTGCCAGCAGCTCCGGGACAGGGGGTTTATACGAGCAGTACTTC. It is translated as CASSSGTGGLYEQYF.

The chain joins TRBV3-1 (or the pseudogene TRBV3-2) to TRBJ2-2; weak D call: TRBD1 (5 bases). This CDR3 spans 17 amino acids. Per the germline V gene, CDR1 is LGHDT and CDR2 is YNNKEL (reference sequence). V lost 4 bases, J lost 1 base, and 16 bases lay in between. The CDR3 region is CASSLLGQGLNTGELFF. CDR3 nucleotide sequence: TGTGCCAGCAGCCTCCTTGGGCAGGGCCTGAACACCGGGGAGCTGTTTTTT.

The rearrangement joins TRBV5-6 to TRBJ2-5; 10 nucleotides align to TRBD1. With V trimmed by 4 bases and J by 4 bases, 10 bases remained unmatched. This CDR3 has 16 amino acids. Germline CDR1 is SGHDT and CDR2 is YYEEEE. CDR3 sequence: CASSLRTGGSRETQYF. CDR3 sequence (DNA): TGTGCCAGCAGCCTCCGGACAGGGGGTAGTAGAGAGACCCAGTACTTC.

This clone was picked up a small number of times. The rearrangement uses TRBV5-1 and TRBJ2-2; D ambiguous. Germline V gene lookup returns CDR1 SGHRS and CDR2 YFSETQ. Between the trimmed V and J ends, which lost 1 base and 5 bases, there was a span of 6 bases. The CDR3 spans 13 residues. The CDR3 sequence: CASSLHGTGELFF. Here the CDR3 DNA reads TGCGCCAGCAGCTTGCACGGTACCGGGGAGCTGTTTTTT.

J is TRBJ2-7 and V is TRBV6-5; 9 nucleotides agree with TRBD1. Germline V gene lookup returns CDR1 MNHEY and CDR2 SVGAGI. V was pared by 3 bases and J by 1 base, with 7 bases of the junction left unmatched. This CDR3 region has 16 residues. The CDR3 nucleotides read TGTGCCAGCAGTTATAAGGGACAGGGAGTATCCTACGAGCAGTACTTC. Amino acids: CASSYKGQGVSYEQYF.

This chain links TRBV5-6 with TRBJ2-4; 7 nucleotides line up with TRBD1. The trim removed 0 bases at V and 6 bases at J, leaving 9 bases unmatched. Germline V gives CDR1 SGHDT, CDR2 YYEEEE. There are 16 residues in the CDR3. The CDR3 bases are TGTGCCAGCAGCTTGGCCCGCAGGGGGTCGGCAAACATTCAGTACTTC. This sequence encodes CASSLARRGSANIQYF.

Note on this clone: Other DNA sequences in the same sample also yield this CDR3. This sequence joins TRBV5-1 and TRBJ2-3, with 11 bases fitting TRBD2. With V trimmed by 5 bases and J by 5 bases, 4 bases remained unmatched. Germline V gives CDR1 SGHRS, CDR2 YFSETQ. The CDR3 is 14 amino acids. CDR3 sequence: CASSLAGGRDTQYF. CDR3 DNA sequence: TGCGCCAGCAGTTTAGCGGGGGGGCGAGATACGCAGTATTTT.

This chain joins TRBV2 and TRBJ1-2; D is uncertain. Germline V lookup: CDR1 SNHLY, CDR2 FYNNEI. Trimming removed 10 bases from V and 8 bases from J, with 11 bases in between. CDR3 length: 10 residues. DNA of the CDR3: TGTGCCAATTCGGCGGGGGGCTACACCTTC. Its translation is CANSAGGYTF.

This chain links TRBV10-3 with TRBJ1-6; 7 positions agree with TRBD1. The V gene's germline CDR1 is ENHRY and CDR2 SYGVKD. The CDR3 is 16 amino acids. V lost 6 bases and J lost 9; bases outside the gene matches: 14. CDR3 DNA: TGTGCCATCAGCCTCGGTGGACAGGCTCAAGGTTCACCCCTCCACTTT. Amino acids: CAISLGGQAQGSPLHF.

V usage is TRBV9 and J usage is TRBJ2-5; possibly TRBD1 for D (5 bases). This CDR3 has 13 amino acids. Germline V gene lookup returns CDR1 SGDLS and CDR2 YYNGEE. Trimming left V 0 bases short and J 5 bases short, with 8 bases between. The CDR3 nucleotides are TGTGCCAGCAGCGTAGCGGCAGGGGAGACCCAGTACTTC. The encoded protein is CASSVAAGETQYF.

The chain recombines TRBV2 with TRBJ2-3; D may be TRBD2 (5 bases). Trimming left V 3 bases short and J 2 bases short, with 9 bases between. CDR3 length: 14 amino acids. The germline CDR1 and CDR2 sequences are SNHLY and FYNNEI. The DNA of the CDR3 is TGTGCCAGCAGTGATTTGACTACCACAGATACGCAGTATTTT. Its protein is CASSDLTTTDTQYF.